This is a list of T cell receptor beta chains from one sample in a study of blood T cell repertoires in COVID-19. Data came from immunoSEQ multiplex PCR; TCRdb stores just in-frame clones and leaves some out. The repertoire holds more than 95,000 clones, approximately 83% seen once, with around 4.3% in the top ten. Specimen: peripheral blood. The receptor source for this set is a man aged 45-65 years with acute or convalescent COVID-19. CDR3s include the opening cysteine and the closing phenylalanine or tryptophan. A D gene is named only where the DNA matches it firmly. The listing skips clone size in some rows; elsewhere it reads once, few, many or a size class.

d_gene | len | abundance | j_gene | v_gene | CDR3aa | CDR3nt
- | 12 | - | TRBJ1-1 | TRBV2 | CASSDGTSEAFF | TGTGCCAGCAGTGACGGGACAAGTGAAGCTTTCTTT
TRBD1 | 13 | - | TRBJ2-7 | TRBV20-1 | CSASGDSSYEQYF | TGCAGTGCTAGTGGGGACAGCTCCTACGAGCAGTACTTC
- | 16 | once | TRBJ2-7 | TRBV28 | CASSLKVYRVENEQYF | TGTGCCAGCAGTTTAAAAGTCTACCGGGTTGAGAACGAGCAGTACTTC
- | 14 | - | TRBJ1-2 | TRBV28 | CASKPPGENYGYTF | TGTGCCAGCAAGCCTCCGGGGGAGAACTATGGCTACACCTTC
TRBD1 | 13 | - | TRBJ1-2 | TRBV15 | CATSLDRTYGYTF | TGTGCCACCAGCCTGGACAGGACCTATGGCTACACCTTC
TRBD1 | 13 | - | TRBJ1-2 | TRBV27 | CASRRQGLYGYTF | TGTGCCAGCAGGCGACAGGGCCTCTATGGCTACACCTTC
TRBD1 | 15 | - | TRBJ2-7 | TRBV9 | CASSGTGEKAYEQYF | TGTGCCAGCAGCGGGACAGGGGAAAAGGCCTACGAGCAGTACTTC
TRBD2 | 14 | - | TRBJ2-3 | TRBV19 | CASSIGDYTDTQYF | TGTGCCAGTAGTATAGGGGACTACACAGATACGCAGTATTTT
- | 17 | - | TRBJ1-1 | TRBV1 | CTSSQDWQGQMNTEAFF | TGCACCAGCAGCCAAGATTGGCAGGGGCAAATGAACACTGAAGCTTTCTTT
TRBD1 | 15 | - | TRBJ2-7 | TRBV23-1 | CASSQGTGRAYEQYF | TGCGCCAGCAGTCAAGGGACAGGGAGGGCCTACGAGCAGTACTTC
- | 16 | - | TRBJ1-3 | TRBV6-5 | CASSYEAPRSGNTIYF | TGTGCCAGCAGTTACGAGGCTCCCCGCTCTGGAAACACCATATATTTT
- | 13 | - | TRBJ1-1 | TRBV3-1/TRBV3-2 | CASSQGPIAEAFF | TGTGCCAGCAGCCAAGGCCCGATAGCTGAAGCTTTCTTT
TRBD1 | 14 | - | TRBJ1-1 | TRBV11-3 | CASSLGDRVAEAFF | TGTGCCAGCAGCTTAGGGGACAGGGTCGCTGAAGCTTTCTTT
- | 13 | - | TRBJ2-7 | TRBV29-1 | CSVGDSFSYEQYF | TGCAGCGTTGGAGACAGTTTCTCCTACGAGCAGTACTTC
- | 13 | - | TRBJ2-7 | TRBV30 | CAWSVGGPHEQYF | TGTGCCTGGAGTGTAGGGGGTCCCCACGAGCAGTACTTC
- | 16 | once | TRBJ2-7 | TRBV5-4 | CASSPASAGFSYEQYF | TGTGCCAGCAGCCCCGCGTCCGCGGGTTTCTCCTACGAGCAGTACTTC
- | 18 | - | TRBJ2-3 | TRBV28 | CASSLPVILQGSTDTQYF | TGTGCCAGCAGTCTCCCCGTAATACTTCAGGGGTCCACAGATACGCAGTATTTT
TRBD1 | 15 | - | TRBJ1-3 | TRBV10-3 | CAISMVQGAGNTIYF | TGTGCCATCAGTATGGTACAGGGGGCTGGAAACACCATATATTTT
- | 13 | - | TRBJ1-5 | TRBV11-2 | CASSFFRNQPQHF | TGTGCCAGCAGCTTCTTTCGGAATCAGCCCCAGCATTTT
- | 17 | - | TRBJ2-6 | TRBV5-1 | CASSLVGLSSGANVLTF | TGCGCCAGCAGCTTGGTGGGACTGAGCTCTGGGGCCAACGTCCTGACTTTC
- | 17 | - | TRBJ1-4 | TRBV15 | CATSRDQDVRQYEKLFF | TGTGCCACCAGCAGAGATCAAGACGTGCGGCAGTACGAAAAACTGTTTTTT
TRBD1 | 15 | - | TRBJ2-7 | TRBV27 | CASSSGQIPSYEQYF | TGTGCCAGCAGTTCGGGACAGATTCCCTCCTACGAGCAGTACTTC
- | 12 | - | TRBJ2-7 | TRBV7-9 | CASSLGSSEQYF | TGTGCCAGCAGCTTAGGGAGTTCCGAGCAGTACTTC
TRBD1 | 14 | few | TRBJ2-7 | TRBV5-1 | CASSWGQGKYEQYF | TGCGCCAGCAGCTGGGGACAGGGGAAGTACGAGCAGTACTTC
- | 14 | few | TRBJ1-6 | TRBV4-2 | CASSPMSPSLGVHF | TGTGCCAGCAGCCCCATGAGTCCGTCTTTAGGGGTCCACTTT
TRBD1 | 14 | - | TRBJ1-6 | TRBV19 | CASSFGQGNSPLHF | TGTGCCAGTAGTTTCGGACAGGGCAACTCACCCCTCCACTTT
- | 13 | - | TRBJ1-3 | TRBV5-5 | CASSSQGIDTIYF | TGTGCCAGCAGCTCTCAGGGGATAGACACCATATATTTT
- | 13 | - | TRBJ2-3 | TRBV11-3 | CASSFSISDTQYF | TGTGCCAGCAGCTTTTCAATTTCAGATACGCAGTATTTT
- | 13 | few | TRBJ1-1 | TRBV12-3/TRBV12-4 | CASSLGASTEAFF | TGTGCCAGCAGTTTGGGAGCTAGCACTGAAGCTTTCTTT
TRBD1 | 16 | - | TRBJ1-2 | TRBV9 | CASSPHPGQGDYGYTF | TGTGCCAGCAGCCCACATCCGGGACAGGGAGACTATGGCTACACCTTC
- | 16 | - | TRBJ1-3 | TRBV18 | CASSHSDRRSGNTIYF | TGTGCCAGCTCACATTCAGACAGGCGCTCTGGAAACACCATATATTTT
TRBD2 | 12 | - | TRBJ2-5 | TRBV29-1 | CSGLAGGETQYF | TGCAGCGGGTTGGCGGGAGGTGAGACCCAGTACTTC
TRBD1 | 15 | - | TRBJ2-7 | TRBV7-6 | CASSSAGTGINEQYF | TGTGCCAGCAGCTCAGCCGGGACAGGGATAAACGAGCAGTACTTC
- | 15 | - | TRBJ1-4 | TRBV7-2 | CASSLGSGEHEKLFF | TGTGCCAGCAGCTTAGGCTCCGGGGAGCATGAAAAACTGTTTTTT
TRBD1 | 17 | - | TRBJ1-4 | TRBV7-9 | CASSPTGTRATNEKLFF | TGTGCCAGCAGCCCGACAGGGACCCGGGCAACTAATGAAAAACTGTTTTTT
TRBD2 | 18 | - | TRBJ2-5 | TRBV7-2 | CASSPLARPGGYQETQYF | TGTGCCAGCAGCCCACTGGCCCGGCCGGGGGGGTACCAAGAGACCCAGTACTTC
- | 16 | few | TRBJ2-5 | TRBV7-9 | CASSLDWDSGKETQYF | TGTGCCAGCAGCTTAGACTGGGACTCGGGGAAAGAGACCCAGTACTTC
- | 13 | - | TRBJ1-3 | TRBV11-3 | CATRGLSGNTIYF | TGTGCCACCAGGGGCCTCTCTGGAAACACCATATATTTT
- | 15 | - | TRBJ2-3 | TRBV18 | CASSPNKNLPDTQYF | TGTGCCAGCTCACCTAACAAAAATCTTCCAGATACGCAGTATTTT
- | 16 | - | TRBJ2-2 | TRBV6-6 | CASRPRLGPGTGELFF | TGTGCCAGCAGGCCCAGACTAGGCCCGGGCACCGGGGAGCTGTTTTTT